These 20 T cell receptor beta chains came from one sample sequenced in a study of control samples from healthy donors and cancer patients. Repertoires were generated with immunoSEQ multiplex PCR, while TCRdb's copy carries only in-frame clones and drops some. This sample carries 130,000 to 150,000 clones, more than 85% of them seen once, and the ten largest clones take roughly 3.2%. Sequencing was performed on blood. These receptor sequences come from a man younger than 40 in good health.

The J gene is TRBJ2-2, the V gene TRBV6-5, with D possibly TRBD2 on 5 matching bases. The ends were cut back, 10 bases at V and 3 bases at J, with 9 bases in the middle. The CDR3 consists of 12 residues. Germline values: CDR1 MNHEY, CDR2 SVGAGI. This CDR3 is CATQRDTGELFF. DNA for the CDR3: TGTGCCACCCAGAGGGACACCGGGGAGCTGTTTTTT.

The count of this clone is one. The rearrangement links TRBV7-9 to TRBJ1-1; the D is unclear. The V gene's germline CDR1 is SEHNR and CDR2 FQNEAQ (reference sequence). The CDR3 is 11 amino acids. V lost 4 bases to trimming and J lost 4 bases, with 4 bases between them. The CDR3 sequence is CASSYGTEAFF. The CDR3 DNA is TGTGCCAGCAGCTACGGCACTGAAGCTTTCTTT.

This clone has only one observation. V and J are TRBV6-2 or TRBV6-3 and TRBJ2-1; D remains ambiguous. V was shortened by 4 bases and J by 4 bases, with 14 bases between the two germline ends. CDR1 is MNHEY and CDR2 is SVGEGT in the germline V gene. CDR3 length: 15 amino acids. The CDR3 here is CASSLAIGGYNEQFF. CDR3 DNA: TGTGCCAGCAGTTTGGCGATCGGTGGGTACAATGAGCAGTTCTTC.

This sequence joins TRBV19 and TRBJ1-2; D might be TRBD1 (5 bases). V was clipped by 5 bases and J by 7 bases, with 11 bases between them. The CDR3 has 12 amino acids. CDR1 and CDR2 from the germline V gene are LNHDA and SQIVND (reference sequence). The CDR3 region has the DNA TGTGCCAGTAGTTGGCCCGGGGGTGGCTACACCTTC. The encoded protein is CASSWPGGGYTF.

The chain uses TRBV12-3 or TRBV12-4 and TRBJ1-1; D is undetermined. The CDR3 has 13 residues. V shed 5 bases and J shed 1 base, with 8 bases lying between them. The chain's CDR3 is CASSVGRNTEAFF. CDR3 DNA sequence: TGTGCCAGCAGTGTCGGACGGAACACTGAAGCTTTCTTT.

The CDR3 coding sequence is TGTGCCAGTAGTATTGCAGGGAACTATGGCTACACCTTC. Protein product: CASSIAGNYGYTF. The rearrangement joins TRBV19 to TRBJ1-2; a possible D gene is TRBD1 (5 bases). The CDR3 sequence is 13 residues long. Trimming took off 3 bases at V and 2 bases at J, with 7 bases between the two ends. Germline CDR1 is LNHDA and CDR2 is SQIVND (reference sequence).

V is TRBV30 and J is TRBJ1-5; tentatively, D is TRBD1 (5 bases). The germline V gene encodes CDR1 GTSNPN and CDR2 SVGIG (reference sequence). The V and J ends lost 3 bases and 3 bases respectively, with 9 bases between them. The CDR3 runs 13 residues. The CDR3 spells CAWSGAHNQPQHF. DNA of the CDR3: TGTGCCTGGAGCGGGGCCCACAATCAGCCCCAGCATTTT.

The V call is TRBV28, the J call TRBJ1-2; 7 positions agree with TRBD1. V was clipped by 5 bases and J by 2 bases; unmatched bases: 8. CDR1 and CDR2 (germline): MDHEN, SYDVKM. The CDR3 is 15 residues long. CDR3: CASSQGGLLNYGYTF. In nucleotides, the CDR3 is TGTGCCAGCAGTCAGGGGGGCCTCCTGAACTATGGCTACACCTTC.

This clone is a singleton in its sample. J is TRBJ2-3 and V is TRBV7-2; D gene unclear. The CDR3 is 14 amino acids. Germline V gene lookup returns CDR1 SGHTA and CDR2 FQGNSA. V gave up 1 base and J gave up 0 bases, with 5 bases separating them. The DNA of the CDR3 is TGTGCCAGCAGCTTAGTATTTAGCACAGATACGCAGTATTTT. As protein: CASSLVFSTDTQYF.

J is TRBJ2-1 and V is TRBV7-3; 9 nucleotides align to TRBD1. Germline-derived CDR1 and CDR2 are SGHTA and FQGTGA. The CDR3 loop spans 15 amino acids. Trimming at V came to 4 bases and at J to 4 bases, leaving 5 bases not matched to a gene. The CDR3 nucleotides read TGTGCCAGCAGCTCCACAGGGGGCCCTTACAATGAGCAGTTCTTC. It yields the protein CASSSTGGPYNEQFF. Full variable domain (remainder filled in from reference TRBV7-3 and TRBJ2-1): GAGVSQTPSNKVTEKGKYVELRCDPISGHTALYWYRQSLGQGPEFLIYFQGTGAADDSGLPNDRFFAVRPEGSVSTLKIQRTERGDSAVYLCASSSTGGPYNEQFFGPGTRLTVL.

The chain has TRBV7-9 and TRBJ2-7; TRBD2 agrees at 8 bases. V gave up 5 bases and J gave up 0 bases; unmatched junction bases: 9. The CDR3 has 16 amino acids. Germline-derived CDR1 and CDR2 are SEHNR and FQNEAQ (reference sequence). CDR3 amino acids: CASSAKAGGLSYEQYF. The CDR3 DNA follows: TGTGCCAGCAGCGCTAAGGCGGGGGGCCTCTCCTACGAGCAGTACTTC.

This chain uses TRBV7-2 with TRBJ2-4; D is undetermined. Trimming pared 4 bases from V and 5 bases from J, leaving 9 bases between. From germline, CDR1 is SGHTA and CDR2 FQGNSA. The CDR3 is made up of 13 amino acids. In DNA form, the CDR3 reads TGTGCCAGCAGCTCCACCCTGGAAAACATTCAGTACTTC. Protein sequence: CASSSTLENIQYF.

The J gene is TRBJ1-5, the V gene TRBV11-3, with 10 bases aligning to TRBD1. The ends lost 0 bases at V and 4 bases at J; junction bases unmatched: 3. CDR3 length: 16 amino acids. The V gene's germline CDR1 is SGHNT and CDR2 YENEEA. CDR3 bases: TGTGCCAGCAGCTTAGATACGGGACAGGGGAATCAGCCCCAGCATTTT. This gives the protein CASSLDTGQGNQPQHF.

The V call is TRBV5-1, the J call TRBJ2-3, with a tentative D call TRBD1 (6 bases). Trimming shortened V by 2 bases and J by 4 bases, and 11 bases separated the two germline ends. Germline lookup yields CDR1 SGHRS and CDR2 YFSETQ. The CDR3 has 14 amino acids. DNA for the CDR3: TGCGCCAGCAGCTTTCAACAGGGAGCAGATACGCAGTATTTT. Protein product: CASSFQQGADTQYF. The variable domain in full, completed from reference TRBV5-1 and TRBJ2-3, reads KAGVTQTPRYLIKTRGQQVTLSCSPISGHRSVSWYQQTPGQGLQFLFEYFSETQRNKGNFPGRFSGRQFSNSRSEMNVSTLELGDSALYLCASSFQQGADTQYFGPGTRLTVL.

The genes are TRBV30 and TRBJ1-3, with 7 bases fitting TRBD1. Germline V gene data show CDR1 as GTSNPN and CDR2 as SVGIG (reference sequence). The CDR3 is made up of 13 amino acids. The V segment lost 7 bases and the J segment 4 bases; nucleotides outside the gene matches: 7. Here the CDR3 reads CALTETGGNTIYF. The CDR3 DNA follows: TGTGCCTTAACGGAGACAGGGGGAAACACCATATATTTT.

The CDR3 DNA follows: TGTGCCAGCAGACCCGGGGGCACAGATACGCAGTATTTT. Its protein is CASRPGGTDTQYF. The chain joins TRBV5-6 to TRBJ2-3; the D gene is possibly TRBD2 (5 bases). Trimming shortened V by 5 bases and J by 1 base, and 8 bases separated the two germline ends. This CDR3 region has 13 residues. CDR1 is SGHDT, CDR2 YYEEEE, per germline.

The rearrangement joins TRBV28 to TRBJ2-7, with D possibly being TRBD2 (7 bases). CDR1 and CDR2 (germline): MDHEN, SYDVKM. The CDR3 covers 13 residues. The germline V and J ends were trimmed by 7 bases and 4 bases, with 14 bases remaining between them. The DNA of the CDR3 is TGTGCCAGCAAACAAGGGGGGGCATACGAGCAGTACTTC. This gives the protein CASKQGGAYEQYF.

This chain links TRBV29-1 with TRBJ1-3; D not certain. Germline CDR1 is SQVTM and CDR2 is ANQGSEA. V was clipped by 3 bases and J by 3 bases, with 6 bases between them. The length of the CDR3 is 12 residues. As DNA, the CDR3 is TGCAGCGTTGATGAAGTTGGAAACACCATATATTTT. This gives the protein CSVDEVGNTIYF.

The rearrangement links TRBV6-5 to TRBJ1-3; D unresolved. Trimming took 2 bases from V and 0 from J, leaving 8 bases between them. Germline V CDR1 and CDR2: MNHEY, SVGAGI. The CDR3 sequence is 15 residues long. CDR3 nucleotides: TGTGCCAGCAGTTACACGACTACCTCTGGAAACACCATATATTTT. Its translation is CASSYTTTSGNTIYF.

The gene calls are TRBV30 and TRBJ1-5; D remains ambiguous. The CDR3 loop spans 12 amino acids. Germline CDR1 and CDR2: GTSNPN and SVGIG (reference sequence). V dropped 5 bases and J dropped 5 bases, with 10 bases sitting between them. In nucleotides, the CDR3 is TGTGCCTGGTCCAACCTCGATCAGCCCCAGCATTTT. Its translation is CAWSNLDQPQHF.